This T cell receptor (beta chain) was identified in a study of blood T cell repertoires in COVID-19. Across the whole study: From T cells, B-cell-depleted T cells, or PBMCs came the material, which was cDNA or gDNA.

The CDR3 is made up of 15 amino acids. V was cut by 0 bases and J by 2 bases, with 11 bases left in between. Germline V gene lookup returns CDR1 MNHEY and CDR2 SVGEGT. This clone appeared once. Profiled with immunoSEQ multiplex PCR; TCRdb holds only in-frame clones, not every one. The table records about 290,000 clones, approximately 88% of them present only once. Material for sequencing was PBMCs or T cells enriched from blood (not recorded which). This rearrangement joins TRBV6-2 or TRBV6-3 to TRBJ2-7; no firm D call. This receptor was identified in a woman in her forties who had recovered from COVID-19. DNA for the CDR3: TGTGCCAGCAGTTACTCGAGAGGCCGAACCTACGAGCAGTACTTC. This codes for CASSYSRGRTYEQYF.